Below, 20 T cell receptor beta chains from the same sample are listed, as sequenced in a study of beta chain features in type 1 diabetes. The study reverse transcribed the entire isolated RNA, so it sequenced expressed TCRB transcripts. TCRdb's table, derived via immunoSEQ multiplex PCR, lists solely in-frame clones and lacks some. The sample shows about 130,000 clones, about 8.7% of them seen only once. Sequences were obtained from central memory CD4+ T cells from blood. The source is a man between 18 and 29 years old in good health.

The rearrangement links TRBV2 to TRBJ1-2; possibly TRBD1 for D (5 bases). CDR3 length: 13 amino acids. Trimming removed 7 bases from V and 2 bases from J, with 11 bases in between. Germline CDR1 is SNHLY and CDR2 is FYNNEI. CDR3 nucleotide sequence: TGTGCCAGCAAGCAAGACAGAAACTATGGCTACACCTTC. As protein: CASKQDRNYGYTF. Supplemented by reference TRBV2 and TRBJ1-2, the full variable domain reads EPEVTQTPSHQVTQMGQEVILRCVPISNHLYFYWYRQILGQKVEFLVSFYNNEISEKSEIFDDQFSVERPDGSNFTLKIRSTKLEDSAMYFCASKQDRNYGYTFGSGTRLTVV.

This clone has at least ten counts. The chain uses TRBV18 and TRBJ2-1, with 9 bases fitting TRBD2. This CDR3 is built from 15 residues. CDR1 and CDR2 (germline): KGHSH, LQKENI. The V gene end was trimmed by 3 bases and the J gene end by 2 bases; junction bases not matched to a gene: 2. The DNA for the CDR3 is TGTGCCAGCTCACCTCTAGCGGGGACCTACAATGAGCAGTTCTTC. This gives the protein CASSPLAGTYNEQFF.

This chain joins TRBV6-5 and TRBJ1-2, with 9 nucleotides matching TRBD1. The V segment lost 6 bases and the J segment 7 bases; nucleotides outside the gene matches: 9. The germline CDR1 and CDR2 sequences are MNHEY and SVGAGI. This CDR3 comprises 14 residues. CDR3 amino acids: CASSKQGARVGYTF. Here the CDR3 DNA reads TGTGCCAGCAGCAAACAGGGGGCTCGGGTTGGCTACACCTTC.

This clone has just a few counts. The genes are TRBV9 and TRBJ2-7; 7 bases are a match to TRBD2. This CDR3 contains 15 residues. J was trimmed by 0 bases and V by 0 bases; bases with no gene match: 3. The V gene's germline CDR1 is SGDLS and CDR2 YYNGEE. CDR3 nucleotides: TGTGCCAGCAGCGTAGAGCCGGGGGGCTCCTACGAGCAGTACTTC. Translated: CASSVEPGGSYEQYF.

This clone was seen a few times. The V gene is TRBV7-8, the J gene TRBJ2-7, with 11 bases fitting TRBD1. Germline loops: CDR1 SGHVS, CDR2 FQNEAQ. V lost 2 bases, J lost 2 bases, and 2 bases stayed unmatched. The CDR3 extends over 15 amino acids. The CDR3 reads CASSLPDRGPYEQYF. CDR3 coding DNA: TGTGCCAGCAGCTTACCGGACAGGGGGCCCTACGAGCAGTACTTC.

There are a few counts of this clone. V and J are TRBV28 and TRBJ2-7, with 7 bases aligning to TRBD1. This CDR3 is built from 18 residues. V lost 7 bases and J lost 3; bases outside the gene matches: 21. The germline V gene encodes CDR1 MDHEN and CDR2 SYDVKM. CDR3 sequence: CASNGQGDDTQASYEQYF. The CDR3 bases are TGTGCCAGCAACGGTCAGGGGGACGATACCCAAGCGAGCTACGAGCAGTACTTC.

V is TRBV11-1 and J is TRBJ1-6; D ambiguous. V was clipped by 1 base and J by 8 bases, with 15 bases between them. The CDR3 consists of 16 residues. Germline V gene data show CDR1 as SGHAT and CDR2 as FQDESV (reference sequence). CDR3 sequence reads: CASSLDGRGGYSPLHF. The CDR3 DNA reads TGTGCCAGCAGCTTAGACGGCCGTGGAGGGTATTCACCCCTCCACTTT.

At least ten counts were recorded for this clone. The chain employs TRBV7-9 and TRBJ1-5; D is perhaps TRBD1 (5 bases). The CDR3 extends over 13 amino acids. V lost 3 bases and J 7 bases, leaving 10 bases between the germline ends. Looked up from germline, CDR1 is SEHNR and CDR2 is FQNEAQ (reference sequence). The CDR3 is CASSLKGEQPQHF. The DNA of the CDR3 is TGTGCCAGCAGCTTGAAAGGGGAACAGCCCCAGCATTTT.

The CDR3 loop reads CASSLSSSGGAQDTQYF. CDR3 coding DNA: TGTGCCAGCAGCTTATCCTCTAGCGGGGGGGCTCAAGATACGCAGTATTTT. The rearrangement uses TRBV7-2 and TRBJ2-3; 12 bases match TRBD2. V gave up 2 bases and J gave up 5 bases; unmatched junction bases: 8. Germline V gene data show CDR1 as SGHTA and CDR2 as FQGNSA. CDR3 size: 17 residues.

This chain uses TRBV7-9 with TRBJ1-1, with D perhaps TRBD1 (5 bases). Germline V CDR1 and CDR2: SEHNR, FQNEAQ (reference sequence). V lost 4 bases to trimming and J lost 0 bases, with 12 bases between them. The CDR3 is 15 amino acids. The CDR3 loop is CASSSWGDLNTEAFF. In DNA, the CDR3 is TGTGCCAGCAGCTCCTGGGGGGATTTGAACACTGAAGCTTTCTTT.

V is TRBV6-5 and J is TRBJ1-2, with D unresolved. Trimming left V 7 bases short and J 0 bases short, with 12 bases between. The CDR3 contains 14 residues. Germline V gene data show CDR1 as MNHEY and CDR2 as SVGAGI. The CDR3 here is CASIPRESNYGYTF. The CDR3 DNA is TGTGCCAGCATCCCGCGGGAATCTAACTATGGCTACACCTTC.

V and J are TRBV5-6 and TRBJ2-2; 11 bases are shared with TRBD1. V dropped 3 bases and J dropped 5; count of bases not matched to a gene: 6. This CDR3 spans 16 amino acids. Germline V gene lookup returns CDR1 SGHDT and CDR2 YYEEEE. The CDR3: CASSWGTGGGTGELFF. CDR3 DNA: TGTGCCAGCAGCTGGGGGACAGGGGGTGGAACCGGGGAGCTGTTTTTT.

This chain joins TRBV4-3 and TRBJ2-3, with TRBD2 as a possible D gene (6 bases). The CDR3 has 15 residues. V lost 1 base to trimming and J lost 0 bases, with 8 bases between them. The germline V gene has CDR1 LGHNA and CDR2 YSLEER. The CDR3 DNA follows: TGCGCCAGCAGCCAAGGGGACTCTAGCACAGATACGCAGTATTTT. Its translation is CASSQGDSSTDTQYF.

V and J are TRBV7-2 and TRBJ2-7; TRBD2 matches at 7 bases. Germline CDR1 and CDR2: SGHTA and FQGNSA. The ends lost 2 bases at V and 7 bases at J; junction bases unmatched: 2. The CDR3 consists of 12 residues. CDR3 DNA: TGTGCCAGCAGCTTATTCGGGGGGGAGCAGTACTTC. This encodes CASSLFGGEQYF. The full variable domain, with the rest looked up from reference TRBV7-2 and TRBJ2-7, is GAGVSQSPSNKVTEKGKDVELRCDPISGHTALYWYRQSLGQGLEFLIYFQGNSAPDKSGLPSDRFSAERTGGSVSTLTIQRTQQEDSAVYLCASSLFGGEQYFGPGTRLTVT.

This clone was counted a few times. This chain links TRBV7-7 with TRBJ2-3; 12 nucleotides agree with TRBD2. V trimming: 3 bases; J trimming: 2 bases; junction bases outside the gene matches: 15. CDR1 and CDR2 (germline): SSHAT, FNYEAQ (reference sequence). CDR3 length: 20 amino acids. This CDR3 is CASSLEALAGGLTTTDTQYF. The CDR3, as DNA: TGTGCCAGCAGCTTGGAGGCTCTAGCGGGGGGGCTGACGACCACAGATACGCAGTATTTT. Looking up the rest from reference TRBV7-7 and TRBJ2-3 gives the full variable domain: GAGVSQSPRYKVTKRGQDVTLRCDPISSHATLYWYQQALGQGPEFLTYFNYEAQPDKSGLPSDRFSAERPEGSISTLTIQRTEQRDSAMYRCASSLEALAGGLTTTDTQYFGPGTRLTVL.

This clone came up a few times. The J gene is TRBJ2-5, the V gene TRBV4-1; D gene uncertain. Trimming shortened V by 3 bases and J by 6 bases, and 14 bases separated the two germline ends. Per the germline V gene, CDR1 is MGHRA and CDR2 is YSYEKL. CDR3 length equals 14 residues. The CDR3 is CASSQENIKKTQYF. The DNA for the CDR3 is TGCGCCAGCAGCCAGGAGAACATTAAGAAGACCCAGTACTTC.

This clone was counted many times. V and J are TRBV7-9 and TRBJ2-1, with D unresolved. V was trimmed by 4 bases and J by 5 bases, leaving 12 bases between them. The CDR3 runs to 14 residues. The V gene's germline CDR1 is SEHNR and CDR2 FQNEAQ (reference sequence). Here the CDR3 DNA reads TGTGCCAGCAGCTCCCCGAGAGAGAACAATGAGCAGTTCTTC. It specifies CASSSPRENNEQFF.

The V and J genes are TRBV30 and TRBJ2-5; TRBD2 matches at 14 bases. J was trimmed by 5 bases and V by 1 base; bases with no gene match: 6. This CDR3 region has 16 residues. Germline values: CDR1 GTSNPN, CDR2 SVGIG (reference sequence). The chain's CDR3 is CAWSGGTSGSHETQYF. CDR3 DNA: TGTGCCTGGAGTGGCGGGACTAGCGGGAGTCATGAGACCCAGTACTTC.

This clone was seen a handful of times. The V and J genes are TRBV30 and TRBJ1-6; 7 bases fit TRBD1. The CDR3 runs to 15 residues. Germline loops: CDR1 GTSNPN, CDR2 SVGIG (reference sequence). Unmatched junction bases numbered 2, after V lost 3 bases and J lost 0 bases. The CDR3 coding sequence is TGTGCCTGGAGGACAGGGAGCTCCTATAATTCACCCCTCCACTTT. Its protein product is CAWRTGSSYNSPLHF. The variable domain in full, with the rest retrieved from reference TRBV30 and TRBJ1-6, is SQTIHQWPATLVQPVGSPLSLECTVEGTSNPNLYWYRQAAGRGLQLLFYSVGIGQISSEVPQNLSASRPQDRQFILSSKKLLLSDSGFYLCAWRTGSSYNSPLHFGNGTRLTVT.

The chain recombines TRBV7-9 with TRBJ2-3; 11 nucleotides agree with TRBD1. The CDR3 is made up of 16 amino acids. Per the germline V gene, CDR1 is SEHNR and CDR2 is FQNEAQ (reference sequence). V shed 0 bases, J shed 4 bases, and the junction held 3 bases outside the gene matches. CDR3 coding DNA: TGTGCCAGCAGCTTAGCGGACAGGGGGCGACCAGATACGCAGTATTTT. Protein sequence: CASSLADRGRPDTQYF.